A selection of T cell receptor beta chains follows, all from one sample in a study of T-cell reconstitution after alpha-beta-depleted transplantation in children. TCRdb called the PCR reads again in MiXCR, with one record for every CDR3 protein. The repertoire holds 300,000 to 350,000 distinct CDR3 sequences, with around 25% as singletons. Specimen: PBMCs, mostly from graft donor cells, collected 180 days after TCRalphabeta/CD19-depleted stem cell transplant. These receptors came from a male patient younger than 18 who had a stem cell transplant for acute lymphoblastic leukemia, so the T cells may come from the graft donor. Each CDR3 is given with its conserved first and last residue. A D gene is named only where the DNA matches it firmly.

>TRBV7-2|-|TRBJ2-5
CASSLIGTHQETQYF
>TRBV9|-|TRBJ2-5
CASSATGHSYQETQYF
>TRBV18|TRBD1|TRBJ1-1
CASSLRTGAPVPQAFF
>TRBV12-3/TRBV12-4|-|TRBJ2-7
CASSLGRGNEQYF
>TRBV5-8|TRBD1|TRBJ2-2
CASSRMLGGNTGELFF
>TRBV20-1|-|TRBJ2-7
CSALTGSYEQYF
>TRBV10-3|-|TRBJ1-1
CAISEEVGGTEAFF
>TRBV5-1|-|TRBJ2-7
CASSIRDSYEQYF
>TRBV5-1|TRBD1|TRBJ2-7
CASSFRQGVRGYEQYF
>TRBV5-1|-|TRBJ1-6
CASSLRDPRVYNSPLHF
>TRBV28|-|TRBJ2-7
CASSLPSDGAYEQYF
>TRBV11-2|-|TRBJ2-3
CASSSLSTDTQYF
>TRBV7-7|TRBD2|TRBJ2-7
CASSQNPGLPREQYF
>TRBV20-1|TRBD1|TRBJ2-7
CSARRDRIYEQYF
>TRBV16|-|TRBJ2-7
CASSPMTRASYEQYF
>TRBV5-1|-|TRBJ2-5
CASSHLAVTQETQYF
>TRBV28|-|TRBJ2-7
CASSFYPGYEQYF
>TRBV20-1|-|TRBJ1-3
CSVRRSSGNTIYF
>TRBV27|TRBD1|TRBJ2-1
CASSSSSTGLLFFENNEQFF
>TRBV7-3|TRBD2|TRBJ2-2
CASSLLGLAGVPPGELFF
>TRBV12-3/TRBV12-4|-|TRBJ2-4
CASSKSRGDIQYF
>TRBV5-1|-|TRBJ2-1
CASSLALGGSYNEQFF
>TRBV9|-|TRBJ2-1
CASSVEGSLYNEQFF
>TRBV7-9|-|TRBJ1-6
CASSFQSSYNSPLHF
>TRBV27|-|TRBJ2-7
CASSLGGGSSREQYF